The present TCR beta chain was sequenced within a study of blood T cell repertoires in COVID-19. Authors' processing steps: Amplifying reference gene primers gave estimates of nucleated cell counts. TCRdb's table, derived via immunoSEQ multiplex PCR, lists solely in-frame clones and lacks some. V and J calls and clone size come straight from that table; D and trimming were deduced from the DNA. The sample lists under 130,000 clones, 65% to 80% seen once, with roughly 20% in the top ten. The CDR3 contains 17 residues. Germline CDR1 and CDR2: LNHDA and SQIVND (reference sequence). Trimming stripped 5 bases from V and 4 bases from J, with 23 bases between.

The sequenced sample consisted of peripheral blood. The receptor was derived from an older man with active or convalescent COVID-19. The rearrangement joins TRBV19 to TRBJ1-2; D call uncertain. CDR3 DNA: TGTGCCAGTAGTGCCGGCGGGTCCCAAGGAGCTATCTATGGCTACACCTTC. Translating gives CASSAGGSQGAIYGYTF.